A single sample is the source of the 3 T cell receptor beta chains below, sequenced in a study of beta chain features in type 1 diabetes. Investigators reverse transcribed all isolated RNA, so they sequenced expressed TCRB transcripts. Clones were read by immunoSEQ multiplex PCR, and TCRdb kept only the in-frame ones, dropping some. The sample shows about 340,000 clones, around 7.6% of them seen only once. Sequenced material: central memory CD4+ T cells from blood. These receptors were obtained from a woman aged 18-35 years in good health.

In its sample, this clone was seen a few times. The genes are TRBV7-9 and TRBJ2-1; TRBD2 matches at 8 bases. CDR1 and CDR2 from the germline V gene are SEHNR and FQNEAQ (reference sequence). Trimming cost V 5 bases and J 4 bases; bases outside gene matches: 7. This CDR3 is 15 amino acids long. CDR3 coding DNA: TGTGCCAGCAGCCCCGTTCGGGGGGGATACAATGAGCAGTTCTTC. Its translation: CASSPVRGGYNEQFF. Full variable domain (missing parts from reference TRBV7-9 and TRBJ2-1): DTGVSQNPRHKITKRGQNVTFRCDPISEHNRLYWYRQTLGQGPEFLTYFQNEAQLEKSRLLSDRFSAERPKGSFSTLEIQRTEQGDSAMYLCASSPVRGGYNEQFFGPGTRLTVL.

This clone appeared a few times. This chain links TRBV27 with TRBJ2-1, with TRBD2 identical over 7 bases. CDR1 is MNHEY and CDR2 is SMNVEV in the germline V gene (reference sequence). The CDR3 covers 15 residues. V shed 4 bases, J shed 7 bases, and the junction held 10 bases outside the gene matches. The CDR3 DNA reads as TGTGCCAGCAGTTCCGCCGGGACTATCGTGAATGAGCAGTTCTTC. It specifies CASSSAGTIVNEQFF.

The chain employs TRBV28 and TRBJ2-5; TRBD2 is a possible D gene (6 bases). The CDR3 is 12 residues long. Germline V gene sequence: CDR1 MDHEN, CDR2 SYDVKM. Trimming pared 8 bases from V and 3 bases from J, leaving 10 bases between. CDR3 in DNA: TGTGCCAGCGGAGGGGTCAAAGAGACCCAGTACTTC. Protein product: CASGGVKETQYF. Together with reference TRBV28 and TRBJ2-5, the CDR3 gives the full variable domain: DVKVTQSSRYLVKRTGEKVFLECVQDMDHENMFWYRQDPGLGLRLIYFSYDVKMKEKGDIPEGYSVSREKKERFSLILESASTNQTSMYLCASGGVKETQYFGPGTRLLVL.